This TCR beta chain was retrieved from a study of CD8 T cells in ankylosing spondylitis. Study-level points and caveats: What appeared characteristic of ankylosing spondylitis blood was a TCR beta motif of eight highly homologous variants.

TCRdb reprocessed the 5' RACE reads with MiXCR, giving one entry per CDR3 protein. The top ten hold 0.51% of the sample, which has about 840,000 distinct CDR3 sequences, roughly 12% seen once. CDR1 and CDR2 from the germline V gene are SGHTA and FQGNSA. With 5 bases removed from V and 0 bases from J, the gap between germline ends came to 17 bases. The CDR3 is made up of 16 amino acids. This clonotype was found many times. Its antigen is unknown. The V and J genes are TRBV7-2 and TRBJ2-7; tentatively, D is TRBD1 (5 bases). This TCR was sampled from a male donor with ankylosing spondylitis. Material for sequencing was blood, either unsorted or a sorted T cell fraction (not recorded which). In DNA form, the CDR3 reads TGTGCCAGCAGCCTAAGGCACAGGTCGGACTCCTACGAGCAGTACTTC. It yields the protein CASSLRHRSDSYEQYF.